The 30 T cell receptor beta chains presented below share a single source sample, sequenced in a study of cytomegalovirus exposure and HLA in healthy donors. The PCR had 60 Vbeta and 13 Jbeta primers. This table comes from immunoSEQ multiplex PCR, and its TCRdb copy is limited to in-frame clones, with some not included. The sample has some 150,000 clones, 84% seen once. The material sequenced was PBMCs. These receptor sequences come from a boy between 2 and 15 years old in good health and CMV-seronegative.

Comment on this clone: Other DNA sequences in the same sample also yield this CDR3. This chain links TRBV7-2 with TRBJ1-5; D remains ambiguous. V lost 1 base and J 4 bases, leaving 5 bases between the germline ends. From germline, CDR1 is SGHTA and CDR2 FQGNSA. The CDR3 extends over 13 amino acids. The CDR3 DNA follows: TGTGCCAGCAGCTTAGACCGGAATCAGCCCCAGCATTTT. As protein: CASSLDRNQPQHF.

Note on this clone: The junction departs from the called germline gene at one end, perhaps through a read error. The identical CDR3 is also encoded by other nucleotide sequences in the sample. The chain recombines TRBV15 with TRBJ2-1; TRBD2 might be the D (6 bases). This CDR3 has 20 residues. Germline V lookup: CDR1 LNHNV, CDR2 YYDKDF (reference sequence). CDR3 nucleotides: TGTGCCACTAGCAGAGATTATGGCGCGGGAATAACGGGGTCCTACAATGAGCAGTTCTTC. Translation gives CATSRDYGAGITGSYNEQFF.

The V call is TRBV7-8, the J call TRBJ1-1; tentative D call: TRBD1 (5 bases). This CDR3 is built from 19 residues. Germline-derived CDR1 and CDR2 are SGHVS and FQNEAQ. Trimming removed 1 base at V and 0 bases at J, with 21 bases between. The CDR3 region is CASSLEALGSGEMNTEAFF. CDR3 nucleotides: TGTGCCAGCAGCTTAGAGGCCCTAGGGTCGGGGGAAATGAACACTGAAGCTTTCTTT.

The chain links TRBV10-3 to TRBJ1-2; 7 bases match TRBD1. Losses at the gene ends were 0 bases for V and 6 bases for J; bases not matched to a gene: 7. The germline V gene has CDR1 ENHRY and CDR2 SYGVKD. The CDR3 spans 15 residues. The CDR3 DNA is TGTGCCATCAGTGAGTCTCTGGGGGACAGCCATGGCTACACCTTC. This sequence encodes CAISESLGDSHGYTF.

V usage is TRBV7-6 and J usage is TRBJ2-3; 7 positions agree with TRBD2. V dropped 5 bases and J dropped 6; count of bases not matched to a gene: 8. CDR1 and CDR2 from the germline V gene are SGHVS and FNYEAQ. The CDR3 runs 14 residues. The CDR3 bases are TGTGCCAGCAGCGTCGGGGGGAGTTATGATACGCAGTATTTT. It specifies CASSVGGSYDTQYF.

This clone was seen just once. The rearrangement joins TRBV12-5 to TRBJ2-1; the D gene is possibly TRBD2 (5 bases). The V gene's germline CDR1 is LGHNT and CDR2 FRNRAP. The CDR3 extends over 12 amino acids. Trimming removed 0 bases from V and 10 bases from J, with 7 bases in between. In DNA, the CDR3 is TGTGCTAGTGGTTTGGTTCCGGGGGAGCAGTTCTTC. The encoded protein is CASGLVPGEQFF.

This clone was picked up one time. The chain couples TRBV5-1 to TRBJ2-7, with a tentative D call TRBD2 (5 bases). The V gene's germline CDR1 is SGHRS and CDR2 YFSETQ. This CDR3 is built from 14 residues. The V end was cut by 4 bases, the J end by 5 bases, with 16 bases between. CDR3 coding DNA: TGCGCCAGCAGCCTCCCGGCGGGTGATGACGAGCAGTACTTC. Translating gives CASSLPAGDDEQYF. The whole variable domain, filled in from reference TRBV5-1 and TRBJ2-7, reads KAGVTQTPRYLIKTRGQQVTLSCSPISGHRSVSWYQQTPGQGLQFLFEYFSETQRNKGNFPGRFSGRQFSNSRSEMNVSTLELGDSALYLCASSLPAGDDEQYFGPGTRLTVT.

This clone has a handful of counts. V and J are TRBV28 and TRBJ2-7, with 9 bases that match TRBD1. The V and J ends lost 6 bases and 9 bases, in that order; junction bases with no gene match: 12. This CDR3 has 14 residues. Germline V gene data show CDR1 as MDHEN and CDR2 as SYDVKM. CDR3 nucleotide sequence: TGTGCCAGCAGCCCCTCCGGGACAGGGCTTAGGCAGTACTTC. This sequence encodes CASSPSGTGLRQYF.

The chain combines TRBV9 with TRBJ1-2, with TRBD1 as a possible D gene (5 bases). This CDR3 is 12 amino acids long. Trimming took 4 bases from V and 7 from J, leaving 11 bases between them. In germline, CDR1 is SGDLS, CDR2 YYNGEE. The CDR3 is CASSPRGSGYTF. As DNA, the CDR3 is TGTGCCAGCAGCCCTCGGGGGAGTGGCTACACCTTC.

CDR3 sequence reads: CASSIVVPGGPADTQYF. The CDR3 nucleotides are TGTGCCAGTAGTATAGTTGTTCCGGGCGGGCCCGCAGATACGCAGTATTTT. The chain combines TRBV19 with TRBJ2-3; possible D gene TRBD2, 5 bases. The V end lost 1 base, the J end lost 4 bases, and 18 bases lay between the germline ends. This CDR3 contains 17 residues. Germline CDR1 is LNHDA and CDR2 is SQIVND (reference sequence).

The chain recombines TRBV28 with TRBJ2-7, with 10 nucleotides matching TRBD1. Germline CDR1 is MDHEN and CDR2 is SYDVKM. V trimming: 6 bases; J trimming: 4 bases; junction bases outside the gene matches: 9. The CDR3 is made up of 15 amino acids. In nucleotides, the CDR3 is TGTGCCAGCAGCGCCCCGACAGGGGGCCGGTACGAGCAGTACTTC. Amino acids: CASSAPTGGRYEQYF.

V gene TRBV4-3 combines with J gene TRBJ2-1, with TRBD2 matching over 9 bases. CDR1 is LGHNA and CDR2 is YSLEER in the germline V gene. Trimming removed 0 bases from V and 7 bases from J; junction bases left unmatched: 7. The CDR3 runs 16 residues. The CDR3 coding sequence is TGCGCCAGCAGCCAAGATGCGGGAGGGCAGGGGAATGAGCAGTTCTTC. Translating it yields CASSQDAGGQGNEQFF.

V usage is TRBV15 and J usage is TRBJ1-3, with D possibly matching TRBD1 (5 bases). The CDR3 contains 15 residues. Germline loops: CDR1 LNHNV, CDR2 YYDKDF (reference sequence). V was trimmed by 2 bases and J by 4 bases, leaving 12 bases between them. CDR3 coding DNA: TGTGCCACCAGCAGACACGTGACAGACGGAAACACCATATATTTT. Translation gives CATSRHVTDGNTIYF.

The CDR3 spells CASSGRDRGPYEQYF. The CDR3 nucleotides read TGTGCCAGCAGCGGCCGCGACAGGGGACCCTACGAGCAGTACTTC. This rearrangement joins TRBV2 to TRBJ2-7, with 8 bases aligning to TRBD1. This CDR3 spans 15 amino acids. The germline gives CDR1 SNHLY, CDR2 FYNNEI. Losses at the gene ends were 6 bases for V and 2 bases for J; bases not matched to a gene: 9.

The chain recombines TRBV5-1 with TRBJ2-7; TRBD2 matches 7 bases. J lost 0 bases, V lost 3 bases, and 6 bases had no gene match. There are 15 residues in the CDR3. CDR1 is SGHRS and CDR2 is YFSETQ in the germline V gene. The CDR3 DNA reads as TGCGCCAGCAGCTGGTGGGGGGGGAGCTCCTACGAGCAGTACTTC. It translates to CASSWWGGSSYEQYF.

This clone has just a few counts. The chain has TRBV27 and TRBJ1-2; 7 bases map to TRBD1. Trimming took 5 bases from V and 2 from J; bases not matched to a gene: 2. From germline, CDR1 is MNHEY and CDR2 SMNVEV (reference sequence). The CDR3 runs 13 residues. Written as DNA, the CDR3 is TGTGCCAGCAGTATGACAGGGAACTATGGCTACACCTTC. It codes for CASSMTGNYGYTF.

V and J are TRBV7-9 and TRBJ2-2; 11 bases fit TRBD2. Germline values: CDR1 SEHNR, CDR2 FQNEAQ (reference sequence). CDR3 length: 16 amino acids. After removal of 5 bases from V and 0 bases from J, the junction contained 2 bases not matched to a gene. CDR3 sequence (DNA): TGTGCCAGCAGCAAGACTAGCGGGGCGAACACCGGGGAGCTGTTTTTT. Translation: CASSKTSGANTGELFF.

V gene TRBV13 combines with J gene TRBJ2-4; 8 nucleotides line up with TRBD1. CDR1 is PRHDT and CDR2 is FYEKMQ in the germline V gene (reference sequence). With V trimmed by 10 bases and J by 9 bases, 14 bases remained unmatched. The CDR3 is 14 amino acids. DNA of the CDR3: TGTGCCACCCCGGACAGGGTGGGCGCCAGCATTCAGTACTTC. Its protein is CATPDRVGASIQYF.

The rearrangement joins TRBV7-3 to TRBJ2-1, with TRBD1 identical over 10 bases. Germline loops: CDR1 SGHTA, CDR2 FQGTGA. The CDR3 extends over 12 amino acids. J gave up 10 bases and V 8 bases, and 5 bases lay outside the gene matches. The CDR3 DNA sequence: TGTGCCAGCGGGACAGGGGTCTGGGAGCAGTTCTTC. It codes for CASGTGVWEQFF.

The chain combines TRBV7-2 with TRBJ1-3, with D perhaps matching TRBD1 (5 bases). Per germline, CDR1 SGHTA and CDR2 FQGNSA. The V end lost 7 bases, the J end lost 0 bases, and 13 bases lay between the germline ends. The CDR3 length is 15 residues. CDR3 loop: CASTPDSSSGNTIYF. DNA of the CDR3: TGTGCCAGCACCCCCGACAGTAGCTCTGGAAACACCATATATTTT.

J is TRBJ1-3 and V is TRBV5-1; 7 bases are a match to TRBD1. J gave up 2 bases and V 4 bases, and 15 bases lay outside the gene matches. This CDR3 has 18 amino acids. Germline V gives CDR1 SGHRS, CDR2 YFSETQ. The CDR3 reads CASSPSPGTVDTGNTIYF. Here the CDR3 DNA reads TGCGCCAGCAGCCCCAGCCCCGGGACAGTGGATACTGGAAACACCATATATTTT.

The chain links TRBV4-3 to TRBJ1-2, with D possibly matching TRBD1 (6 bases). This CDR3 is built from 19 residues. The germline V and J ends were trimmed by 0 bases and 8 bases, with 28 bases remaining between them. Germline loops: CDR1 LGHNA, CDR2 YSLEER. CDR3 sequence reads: CASSQDPLWVFSTGKGYTF. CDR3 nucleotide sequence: TGCGCCAGCAGCCAAGATCCACTGTGGGTCTTTAGTACAGGGAAGGGCTACACCTTC.

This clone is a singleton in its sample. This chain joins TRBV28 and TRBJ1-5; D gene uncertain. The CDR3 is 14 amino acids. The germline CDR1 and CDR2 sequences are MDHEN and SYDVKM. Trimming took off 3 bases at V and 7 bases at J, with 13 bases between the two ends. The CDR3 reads CASSFIGREQPQHF. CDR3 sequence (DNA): TGTGCCAGCAGTTTCATCGGACGGGAACAGCCCCAGCATTTT.

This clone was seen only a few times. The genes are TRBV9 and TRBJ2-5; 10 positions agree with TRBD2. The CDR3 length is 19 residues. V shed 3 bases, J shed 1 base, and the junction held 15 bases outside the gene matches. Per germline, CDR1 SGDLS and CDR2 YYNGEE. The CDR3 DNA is TGTGCCAGCAGCGCAGGCCCCGCGGTAGCGGGGGGACTCCAAGAGACCCAGTACTTC. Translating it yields CASSAGPAVAGGLQETQYF.

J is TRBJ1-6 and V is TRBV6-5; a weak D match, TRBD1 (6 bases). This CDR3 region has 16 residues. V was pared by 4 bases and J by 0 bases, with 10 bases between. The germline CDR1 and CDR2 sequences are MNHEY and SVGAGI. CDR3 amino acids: CASSSRQASYNSPLHF. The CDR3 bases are TGTGCCAGCAGTTCACGACAGGCCTCCTATAATTCACCCCTCCACTTT.

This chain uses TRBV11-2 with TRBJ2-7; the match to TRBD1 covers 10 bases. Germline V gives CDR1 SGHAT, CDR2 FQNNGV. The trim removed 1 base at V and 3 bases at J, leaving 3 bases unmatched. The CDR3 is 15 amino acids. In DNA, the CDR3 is TGTGCCAGCAGCTTAGGACAGGGGGCGGGCTACGAGCAGTACTTC. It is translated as CASSLGQGAGYEQYF.

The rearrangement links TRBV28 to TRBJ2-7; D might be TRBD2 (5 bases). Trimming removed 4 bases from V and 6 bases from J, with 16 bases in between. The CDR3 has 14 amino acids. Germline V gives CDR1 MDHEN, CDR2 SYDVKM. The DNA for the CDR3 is TGTGCCAGCAGTTCGGGGTACCGACCGTCCGAGCAGTACTTC. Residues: CASSSGYRPSEQYF. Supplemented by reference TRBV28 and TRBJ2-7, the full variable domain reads DVKVTQSSRYLVKRTGEKVFLECVQDMDHENMFWYRQDPGLGLRLIYFSYDVKMKEKGDIPEGYSVSREKKERFSLILESASTNQTSMYLCASSSGYRPSEQYFGPGTRLTVT.

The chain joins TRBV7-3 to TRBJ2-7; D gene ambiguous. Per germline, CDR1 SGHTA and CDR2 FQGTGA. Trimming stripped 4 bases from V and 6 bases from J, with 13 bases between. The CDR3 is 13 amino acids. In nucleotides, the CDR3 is TGTGCCAGCAGCTCCCCCCCCTTGTCCGAGCAGTACTTC. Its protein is CASSSPPLSEQYF. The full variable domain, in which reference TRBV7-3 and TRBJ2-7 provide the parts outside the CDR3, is GAGVSQTPSNKVTEKGKYVELRCDPISGHTALYWYRQSLGQGPEFLIYFQGTGAADDSGLPNDRFFAVRPEGSVSTLKIQRTERGDSAVYLCASSSPPLSEQYFGPGTRLTVT.

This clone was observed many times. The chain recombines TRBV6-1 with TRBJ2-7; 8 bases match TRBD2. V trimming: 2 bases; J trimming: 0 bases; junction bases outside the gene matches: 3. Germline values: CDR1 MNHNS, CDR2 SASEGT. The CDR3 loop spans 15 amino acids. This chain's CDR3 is CASSEMLAGSYEQYF. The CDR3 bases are TGTGCCAGCAGTGAAATGCTAGCGGGCTCCTACGAGCAGTACTTC.

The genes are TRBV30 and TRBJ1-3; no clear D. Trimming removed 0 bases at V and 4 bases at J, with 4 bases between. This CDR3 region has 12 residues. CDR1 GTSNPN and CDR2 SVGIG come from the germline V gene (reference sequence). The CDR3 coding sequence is TGTGCCTGGAGTGTAGCAGGAAACACCATATATTTT. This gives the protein CAWSVAGNTIYF.